A single sample gave rise to the 2 T cell receptor beta chains below, sequenced in a study of cytotoxic CD8 clonotypes in ibrutinib-treated CLL. Sequencing used immunoSEQ multiplex PCR; TCRdb keeps in-frame clones, though not all of them. The table has 90,000 to 100,000 clones, about 78% seen once. Source: PBMCs, taken after 12 months of ibrutinib treatment. The source of these receptors is a human donor with chronic lymphocytic leukemia.

V and J are TRBV5-1 and TRBJ1-1, with D unclear. The germline V gene encodes CDR1 SGHRS and CDR2 YFSETQ. Trimming stripped 4 bases from V and 1 base from J, with 23 bases between. The CDR3 runs to 18 residues. This chain's CDR3 is CASSQSTVPIGRNTEAFF. The CDR3 region has the DNA TGCGCCAGCAGCCAAAGTACCGTCCCGATTGGGAGGAACACTGAAGCTTTCTTT.

The chain uses TRBV29-1 and TRBJ1-2; D might be TRBD1 (5 bases). There are 15 residues in the CDR3. Per the germline V gene, CDR1 is SQVTM and CDR2 is ANQGSEA. V dropped 1 base and J dropped 6 bases, with 18 bases sitting between them. The CDR3 spells CSVEGGWQGRNGYTF. CDR3 bases: TGCAGCGTTGAAGGGGGTTGGCAGGGAAGAAATGGCTACACCTTC.